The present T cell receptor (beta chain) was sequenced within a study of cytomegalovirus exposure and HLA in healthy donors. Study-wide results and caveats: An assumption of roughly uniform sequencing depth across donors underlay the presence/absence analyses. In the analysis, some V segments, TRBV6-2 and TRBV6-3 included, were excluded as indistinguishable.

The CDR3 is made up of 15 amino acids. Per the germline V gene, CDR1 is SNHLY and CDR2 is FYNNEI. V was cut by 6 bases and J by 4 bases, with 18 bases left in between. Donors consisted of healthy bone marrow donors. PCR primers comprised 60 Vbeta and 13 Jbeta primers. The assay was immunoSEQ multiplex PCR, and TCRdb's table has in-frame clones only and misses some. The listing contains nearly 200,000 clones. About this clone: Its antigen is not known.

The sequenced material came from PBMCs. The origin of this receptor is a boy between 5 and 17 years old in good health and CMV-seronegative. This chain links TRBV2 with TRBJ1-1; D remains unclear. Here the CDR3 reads CASRGISAGSTEAFF. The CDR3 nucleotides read TGTGCCAGCAGGGGGATAAGTGCGGGGAGCACTGAAGCTTTCTTT.